The 9 T cell receptor beta chains presented below share a single source sample, sequenced in a study of shared clonotypes between healthy human individuals. Naivety among CD8 cells was defined by CD45RO negativity and positive CCR7 selection, thereby excluding terminally differentiated effector memory CD45RA+ cells. Libraries were prepared by immunoSEQ multiplex PCR; TCRdb keeps only in-frame clonotypes and omits some of them. The repertoire holds over 2,000,000 clones, 80% to 95% seen once, with approximately 1.6% in the top ten. Sequences were obtained from naive CD8+ T cells from PBMCs. These receptors all stem from a man younger than 35 in good health. Some clones in this sample may be carry-over from other donors' samples.

This clone appeared once. The chain uses TRBV7-6 and TRBJ2-1; 13 bases are shared with TRBD2. J was trimmed by 1 base and V by 5 bases; bases with no gene match: 8. The CDR3 totals 18 residues. CDR1 and CDR2 (germline): SGHVS, FNYEAQ. CDR3: CASSQGLAGIFSYNEQFF. The DNA for the CDR3 is TGTGCCAGCAGCCAGGGACTAGCGGGAATCTTTTCCTACAATGAGCAGTTCTTC.

V is TRBV4-3 and J is TRBJ2-3; 8 bases fit TRBD1. Germline loops: CDR1 LGHNA, CDR2 YSLEER. The CDR3 has 16 residues. The junction had 7 bases not matched to a gene; V was cut back by 3 bases and J by 2 bases. The CDR3 nucleotides read TGCGCCAGCAGCCATGTCCGGGACAGGACCACAGATACGCAGTATTTT. Its protein is CASSHVRDRTTDTQYF.

The rearrangement links TRBV5-4 to TRBJ1-2; 8 positions match TRBD1. CDR1 is SGHNT, CDR2 YYREEE, per germline (reference sequence). Trimming removed 4 bases from V and 2 bases from J; junction bases left unmatched: 4. The CDR3 consists of 14 residues. CDR3 amino acids: CASSEGQDNYGYTF. CDR3 bases: TGTGCCAGCAGCGAGGGACAGGACAACTATGGCTACACCTTC. Drawing the rest from reference TRBV5-4 and TRBJ1-2, the complete variable domain is ETGVTQSPTHLIKTRGQQVTLRCSSQSGHNTVSWYQQALGQGPQFIFQYYREEENGRGNFPPRFSGLQFPNYSSELNVNALELDDSALYLCASSEGQDNYGYTFGSGTRLTVV.

This clone was seen just once. The chain employs TRBV27 and TRBJ2-2; a possible D gene is TRBD1 (6 bases). CDR1 and CDR2 from the germline V gene are MNHEY and SMNVEV (reference sequence). This CDR3 has 18 amino acids. Trimming removed 6 bases from V and 3 bases from J, with 23 bases in between. CDR3 sequence reads: CASSQRHRIRGDTGELFF. CDR3 in DNA: TGTGCCAGCAGCCAACGCCACCGGATCAGGGGCGACACCGGGGAGCTGTTTTTT.

The J gene is TRBJ1-2, the V gene TRBV27; D might be TRBD1 (5 bases). Trimming took off 5 bases at V and 8 bases at J, with 21 bases between the two ends. There are 15 residues in the CDR3. Germline V lookup: CDR1 MNHEY, CDR2 SMNVEV (reference sequence). The CDR3 DNA reads TGTGCCAGCAGTCCTCGCACGGGGGTCAGTTGGGGCTACACCTTC. Its translation is CASSPRTGVSWGYTF.

The V call is TRBV7-9, the J call TRBJ1-2, with TRBD1 matching over 7 bases. This CDR3 is built from 14 residues. V gave up 4 bases and J gave up 8 bases; unmatched junction bases: 10. Germline CDR1 SEHNR, CDR2 FQNEAQ (reference sequence). Written as DNA, the CDR3 is TGTGCCAGCAGCTCACCAAAGACAGGGCTCGGCTACACCTTC. Translating gives CASSSPKTGLGYTF.

The chain has TRBV29-1 and TRBJ2-7; D is possibly TRBD1 (5 bases). Trimming pared 7 bases from V and 0 bases from J, leaving 10 bases between. The CDR3 extends over 12 amino acids. The germline gives CDR1 SQVTM, CDR2 ANQGSEA. CDR3 amino acids: CSARVSSYEQYF. In DNA form, the CDR3 reads TGCAGCGCCAGGGTAAGCTCCTACGAGCAGTACTTC.

This clone came up once. The gene calls are TRBV6-5 and TRBJ2-7; 8 nucleotides line up with TRBD1. V gave up 6 bases and J gave up 5 bases; unmatched junction bases: 9. Germline V gene lookup returns CDR1 MNHEY and CDR2 SVGAGI. CDR3 length equals 14 residues. DNA for the CDR3: TGTGCCAGCAGCCCGGACAGGGCGGAGGACGAGCAGTACTTC. As protein: CASSPDRAEDEQYF.

The chain is built from TRBV11-1 and TRBJ1-1; a weak D match, TRBD1 (5 bases). Deletions cut 5 bases from V and 5 bases from J, with 12 bases between. The CDR3 has 13 amino acids. Germline values: CDR1 SGHAT, CDR2 FQDESV (reference sequence). CDR3 bases: TGTGCCAGCAGCCCGGGCGAGGGGACTGAAGCTTTCTTT. It translates to CASSPGEGTEAFF.